The present T cell receptor (beta chain) was sequenced within a study of cytomegalovirus exposure and HLA in healthy donors. Repertoires were generated with immunoSEQ multiplex PCR, while TCRdb's copy carries only in-frame clones and drops some. The sample comprises 150,000 to 200,000 clones, around 86% of which are singletons, and more than 1.2% rests with the top ten. CDR1 MNHEY and CDR2 SVGAGI come from the germline V gene. J was trimmed by 1 base and V by 2 bases; bases with no gene match: 3. The CDR3 extends over 15 amino acids. The sequence came from a woman between 18 and 30 years old in good health and CMV-seronegative. Sequencing was carried out using PBMCs. This chain connects TRBV6-5 to TRBJ2-3; 7 bases fit TRBD2. CDR3 protein: CASSYASGGTDTQYF. The CDR3 DNA follows: TGTGCCAGCAGTTACGCCAGCGGGGGCACAGATACGCAGTATTTT.